This TCR beta chain came from a study of blood T cell repertoires in COVID-19. This clone was counted a few times. The data were produced by immunoSEQ multiplex PCR, yet TCRdb's version contains in-frame clones alone and is incomplete. The table lists hundreds of thousands of clones, roughly 91% of them singletons, with about 8.2% in the top ten. The CDR3 covers 16 residues. Germline trimming cut 0 bases from V and 8 bases from J; bases unmatched to any gene: 9. CDR1 and CDR2 (germline): MNHNS, SASEGT. This clonotype originated in a woman aged 50 to 65 with COVID-19, enrolled during active disease. This chain links TRBV6-1 with TRBJ1-1, with TRBD1 matching over 10 bases. The specimen was peripheral blood. CDR3 in DNA: TGTGCCAGCAGTGAAGCAGGACAGGGGGATGTACGCGAAGCTTTCTTT. It codes for CASSEAGQGDVREAFF.